Listed below are T cell receptor beta chains from one sample, sequenced in a study of blood T cells in healthy people across ages. From the 5' RACE reads, TCRdb called clonotypes with MiXCR, one entry per CDR3 protein. The profile shows roughly 800,000 distinct CDR3 sequences, 35% to 40% of them singletons. Sequencing was done on a sample of blood. These receptors came from a man between 18 and 35 years old in good health. Each CDR3 is given with its conserved first and last residue.

V gene: TRBV20-1; CDR3 protein: CSARAVASAGTYTF
V gene: TRBV5-1; CDR3 protein: CASSSFPGQGMNTEAFF
V gene: TRBV29-1; CDR3 protein: CSVAGRTGSNKQYF
V gene: TRBV6-1; CDR3 protein: CATTETDAGANVLTF
V gene: TRBV20-1; CDR3 protein: CSARTGGRTGAFF
V gene: TRBV18; CDR3 protein: CASSPLTGANYGYTF
V gene: TRBV5-1; CDR3 protein: CASSLAADRVSYEQYF
V gene: TRBV28; CDR3 protein: CASSLGGQISYEQYF
V gene: TRBV20-1; CDR3 protein: CSAREIAGGGSHTQYF
V gene: TRBV29-1; CDR3 protein: CSYSAAAGLGYTF
V gene: TRBV4-2; CDR3 protein: CASSQVGESYGYTF
V gene: TRBV5-6; CDR3 protein: CASSSYPDAGSYNEQFF
V gene: TRBV3-1; CDR3 protein: CASSLGSYNEQFF
V gene: TRBV3-1; CDR3 protein: CASSQLGFGQETQYF
V gene: TRBV5-1; CDR3 protein: CASSLSKNYGYTF
V gene: TRBV12-3/TRBV12-4; CDR3 protein: CASSLSGGSNQPQHF
V gene: TRBV25-1; CDR3 protein: CASSEVQEETQYF
V gene: TRBV4-2; CDR3 protein: CASSQVERDRLNEQFF
V gene: TRBV6-5; CDR3 protein: CASSRRAGVEQYF
V gene: TRBV6-1; CDR3 protein: CASSGGEFSLYEQYF
V gene: TRBV20-1; CDR3 protein: CSAHEGQNYNEQYF
V gene: TRBV5-1; CDR3 protein: CASSVVGKETQYF
V gene: TRBV20-1; CDR3 protein: CSAVLDPPEFF
V gene: TRBV7-9; CDR3 protein: CASSKTGVKGGNEQFF
V gene: TRBV7-2; CDR3 protein: CASTSDSYGYNEQFF
V gene: TRBV7-8; CDR3 protein: CASSLAGAADTQYF
V gene: TRBV4-1; CDR3 protein: CASSSEGLQETQYF
V gene: TRBV5-5; CDR3 protein: CASTLIGNTEAFF
V gene: TRBV9; CDR3 protein: CASSVVGGGTDTQYF
V gene: TRBV2; CDR3 protein: CASSERLMNTEAFF
V gene: TRBV12-3/TRBV12-4; CDR3 protein: CASSQSPVNNEQFF
V gene: TRBV20-1; CDR3 protein: CSAREPRSHEKLFF
V gene: TRBV12-3/TRBV12-4; CDR3 protein: CASSLEGSGTEAFF
V gene: TRBV7-8; CDR3 protein: CASSFRTSAKNSYNEQFF
V gene: TRBV18; CDR3 protein: CASSRTGRTAEAFF
V gene: TRBV20-1; CDR3 protein: CSASGGLAVYNEQFF
V gene: TRBV3-1; CDR3 protein: CASGAGGGYGYTF
V gene: TRBV11-2; CDR3 protein: CASSPQAGTDVKQYF
V gene: TRBV25-1; CDR3 protein: CASSEGTGRYQETQYF
V gene: TRBV4-1; CDR3 protein: CASSLRPAGITDTQYF
V gene: TRBV28; CDR3 protein: CASSEQGINEQFF
V gene: TRBV4-2; CDR3 protein: CASSQGLAGGAGNEQYF
V gene: TRBV5-1; CDR3 protein: CASSLESGLREKLFF
V gene: TRBV30; CDR3 protein: CAWSPGRSNTEAFF
V gene: TRBV7-2; CDR3 protein: CASSLDRGASTDTQYF
V gene: TRBV12-3/TRBV12-4; CDR3 protein: CASSVGTAYEAFF